One sample yielded the 27 T cell receptor beta chains listed below, sequenced in a study of T cell responses to AZD1222 COVID-19 vaccine. This table comes from immunoSEQ multiplex PCR, and its TCRdb copy is limited to in-frame clones, with some not included. Seen here are tens of thousands of clones, around nine tenths observed once, and the top ten hold roughly 5%. The material was peripheral blood, obtained on day 0 of AZD1222 vaccination. These receptors all come from an adult in good health.

This rearrangement joins TRBV3-1 (or the pseudogene TRBV3-2) to TRBJ2-1; 9 nucleotides match TRBD2. This CDR3 comprises 16 residues. Germline V gene data show CDR1 as LGHDT and CDR2 as YNNKEL (reference sequence). The J segment lost 5 bases and the V segment lost 1 base, leaving 6 bases of the junction unmatched. DNA for the CDR3: TGTGCCAGCAGCCAAGTCGGCGGGGGGGTCGACAATGAGCAGTTCTTC. Protein: CASSQVGGGVDNEQFF.

The chain employs TRBV5-1 and TRBJ2-7, with 9 bases matching TRBD1. Trimming cost V 4 bases and J 1 base; bases outside gene matches: 9. This CDR3 region has 16 residues. CDR1 SGHRS and CDR2 YFSETQ come from the germline V gene. CDR3 region: CASSPEGTGKSYEQYF. CDR3 nucleotides: TGCGCCAGCAGCCCCGAAGGGACAGGGAAGTCCTACGAGCAGTACTTC. The full variable domain, its missing parts supplied by reference TRBV5-1 and TRBJ2-7, is KAGVTQTPRYLIKTRGQQVTLSCSPISGHRSVSWYQQTPGQGLQFLFEYFSETQRNKGNFPGRFSGRQFSNSRSEMNVSTLELGDSALYLCASSPEGTGKSYEQYFGPGTRLTVT.

This clone was found once. The chain has TRBV2 and TRBJ1-4, with 8 nucleotides matching TRBD1. The ends lost 3 bases at V and 6 bases at J; junction bases unmatched: 6. CDR1 SNHLY and CDR2 FYNNEI come from the germline V gene. CDR3 length: 15 amino acids. In DNA form, the CDR3 reads TGTGCCAGCAGTGACGACAGGGGTGTGTATGAAAAACTGTTTTTT. Its translation: CASSDDRGVYEKLFF.

With respect to this clone: At the DNA level, this CDR3 is encoded by other sequences in the same sample as well. The rearrangement joins TRBV18 to TRBJ1-1; D is possibly TRBD1 (5 bases). Germline V gene data show CDR1 as KGHSH and CDR2 as LQKENI. The V and J ends lost 1 base and 6 bases respectively, with 9 bases between them. This CDR3 has 13 residues. The CDR3 DNA reads as TGTGCCAGCTCACCACGAGGGACGGCTGAAGCTTTCTTT. It codes for CASSPRGTAEAFF.

This clone appeared a few times. CDR3 DNA: TGTGCCAGCAGCTCGCGCCGTAGCACAGATACGCAGTATTTT. It encodes CASSSRRSTDTQYF. This chain connects TRBV7-2 to TRBJ2-3; D unresolved. V lost 4 bases, J lost 0 bases, and 8 bases lay in between. The CDR3 is made up of 14 amino acids. The germline V gene has CDR1 SGHTA and CDR2 FQGNSA.

The genes are TRBV5-4 and TRBJ2-6, with TRBD1 identical over 7 bases. Trimming took 4 bases from V and 0 from J; bases not matched to a gene: 1. The CDR3 extends over 15 amino acids. The germline gives CDR1 SGHNT, CDR2 YYREEE (reference sequence). In nucleotides, the CDR3 is TGTGCCAGCAGCGACAGGGTCTCTGGGGCCAACGTCCTGACTTTC. Translation gives CASSDRVSGANVLTF.

The chain combines TRBV2 with TRBJ2-1; weak D call: TRBD2 (6 bases). This CDR3 comprises 13 residues. Germline V lookup: CDR1 SNHLY, CDR2 FYNNEI. The germline V and J ends were trimmed by 7 bases and 4 bases, with 11 bases remaining between them. The CDR3 reads CASNSGTYNEQFF. The CDR3 DNA follows: TGTGCCAGCAATTCCGGGACTTACAATGAGCAGTTCTTC.

This chain connects TRBV5-1 to TRBJ2-7, with D possibly TRBD1 on 6 matching bases. CDR3 length equals 13 residues. Germline CDR1 reads SGHRS; CDR2 reads YFSETQ. Trimming pared 4 bases from V and 1 base from J, leaving 9 bases between. CDR3 coding DNA: TGCGCCAGCAGCGGGGACACGTCCTACGAGCAGTACTTC. Its protein product is CASSGDTSYEQYF. Full variable domain (outside the CDR3, taken from reference TRBV5-1 and TRBJ2-7): KAGVTQTPRYLIKTRGQQVTLSCSPISGHRSVSWYQQTPGQGLQFLFEYFSETQRNKGNFPGRFSGRQFSNSRSEMNVSTLELGDSALYLCASSGDTSYEQYFGPGTRLTVT.

J is TRBJ1-1 and V is TRBV7-9; 8 bases fit TRBD1. CDR1 is SEHNR, CDR2 FQNEAQ, per germline (reference sequence). CDR3 length equals 14 residues. Trimming took 5 bases from V and 5 from J; bases not matched to a gene: 7. CDR3 in amino acids: CASSPRQGMTEAFF. The CDR3 DNA is TGTGCCAGCAGCCCCCGACAGGGGATGACTGAAGCTTTCTTT.

The rearrangement uses TRBV7-8 and TRBJ2-7, with unresolved D. V lost 4 bases and J lost 0, with 10 bases in between. CDR3 length: 14 residues. Germline V gives CDR1 SGHVS, CDR2 FQNEAQ. The CDR3 sequence is CASSYDAVSYEQYF. In DNA, the CDR3 is TGTGCCAGCAGCTATGATGCGGTCTCCTACGAGCAGTACTTC.

The rearrangement links TRBV4-1 to TRBJ1-1, with a tentative D call TRBD1 (5 bases). The CDR3 has 13 amino acids. The V gene lost 5 bases and the J gene lost 8 bases, with 15 bases spanning the gap. Germline loops: CDR1 MGHRA, CDR2 YSYEKL. CDR3 coding DNA: TGCGCCAGCAGCTACTACACGGGGGTAGAAGCTTTCTTT. Translating it yields CASSYYTGVEAFF.

The chain couples TRBV3-1 (or the pseudogene TRBV3-2) to TRBJ2-7; D is undetermined. From germline, CDR1 is LGHDT and CDR2 YNNKEL (reference sequence). V lost 3 bases, J lost 2 bases, and 5 bases lay in between. There are 12 residues in the CDR3. The CDR3 nucleotides read TGTGCCAGCAGCCAGCTTACCTACGAGCAGTACTTC. Translation: CASSQLTYEQYF.

This clone was detected only a few times. The chain recombines TRBV2 with TRBJ1-6; possible D gene TRBD1, 5 bases. The V end lost 6 bases, the J end lost 7 bases, and 10 bases lay between the germline ends. Germline V CDR1 and CDR2: SNHLY, FYNNEI. The CDR3 length is 13 residues. CDR3 in DNA: TGTGCCAGCAGGGGACTGAGAAATTCACCCCTCCACTTT. Its translation is CASRGLRNSPLHF.

This clone was recorded once. The V call is TRBV2, the J call TRBJ2-7; D tentatively reads TRBD1 or TRBD2 (5 bases each). Germline V gene data show CDR1 as SNHLY and CDR2 as FYNNEI. With 2 bases removed from V and 4 bases from J, the gap between germline ends came to 12 bases. The CDR3 spans 14 residues. CDR3 residues: CASSEQGEGYEQYF. For the CDR3, the DNA is TGTGCCAGCAGTGAACAGGGCGAGGGTTACGAGCAGTACTTC.

This chain connects TRBV3-1 (or the pseudogene TRBV3-2) to TRBJ2-4; the D gene is possibly TRBD1 (6 bases). CDR1 is LGHDT and CDR2 is YNNKEL in the germline V gene (reference sequence). The germline V and J ends were trimmed by 5 bases and 1 base, with 9 bases remaining between them. The CDR3 is 14 residues long. In nucleotides, the CDR3 is TGTGCCAGCAGCTCCCAGGGGGCCAAAAACATTCAGTACTTC. This encodes CASSSQGAKNIQYF.

This chain connects TRBV2 to TRBJ1-2; D unclear. The CDR3 runs to 12 residues. From germline, CDR1 is SNHLY and CDR2 FYNNEI. V was shortened by 8 bases and J by 0 bases, with 7 bases between the two germline ends. CDR3 bases: TGTGCCAGCCGCCGTACTAACTATGGCTACACCTTC. This gives the protein CASRRTNYGYTF.

The chain couples TRBV5-1 to TRBJ1-1; 9 bases align to TRBD1. This CDR3 has 13 residues. V lost 0 bases to trimming and J lost 6 bases; unmatched junction nucleotides: 0. Germline CDR1 and CDR2: SGHRS and YFSETQ. CDR3 in DNA: TGCGCCAGCAGCTTGGGGGACAGGGCTGAAGCTTTCTTT. Amino acid sequence: CASSLGDRAEAFF.

The table lists this clone with a count of one. The chain links TRBV6-5 to TRBJ1-4, with D unresolved. This CDR3 comprises 14 residues. CDR1 is MNHEY and CDR2 is SVGAGI in the germline V gene. V was trimmed by 5 bases and J by 11 bases, leaving 18 bases between them. CDR3 protein: CASSPPTSPLKLFF. CDR3 coding DNA: TGTGCCAGCAGTCCTCCCACGTCCCCCCTTAAACTGTTTTTT.

V usage is TRBV2 and J usage is TRBJ1-2, with 7 bases lining up with TRBD1. With 5 bases clipped from V and 9 bases from J, the junction kept 6 bases outside the gene matches. CDR3 length: 12 amino acids. Looked up from germline, CDR1 is SNHLY and CDR2 is FYNNEI. CDR3 in DNA: TGTGCCAGCAGTTCTCCAGGGGGTCGCTACACCTTC. This gives the protein CASSSPGGRYTF.

The rearrangement links TRBV19 to TRBJ1-2; 10 bases are shared with TRBD1. The CDR3 runs 17 residues. Losses at the gene ends were 3 bases for V and 4 bases for J; bases not matched to a gene: 11. CDR1 and CDR2 (germline): LNHDA, SQIVND (reference sequence). The CDR3 DNA reads TGTGCCAGTAGTATGGTTGGCGGACAGGGGGTCATCTATGGCTACACCTTC. Its protein product is CASSMVGGQGVIYGYTF.

Written as DNA, the CDR3 is TGTGCCAGCAGCGTAGACGATAGGGGGGTTAACTATGGCTACACCTTC. Translated: CASSVDDRGVNYGYTF. The chain recombines TRBV9 with TRBJ1-2, with D possibly TRBD1 on 6 matching bases. Germline CDR1 is SGDLS and CDR2 is YYNGEE. The CDR3 contains 16 residues. V was trimmed by 0 bases and J by 1 base, leaving 13 bases between them.

The chain combines TRBV27 with TRBJ2-3, with a tentative D call TRBD1 (5 bases). The CDR3 totals 14 residues. CDR1 and CDR2 from the germline V gene are MNHEY and SMNVEV (reference sequence). V lost 3 bases, J lost 2 bases, and 9 bases lay in between. CDR3 coding DNA: TGTGCCAGCAGTTTTAGACAGTCCACAGATACGCAGTATTTT. Translating gives CASSFRQSTDTQYF.

The rearrangement uses TRBV2 and TRBJ2-5; possible D gene TRBD1, 6 bases. The CDR3 loop spans 13 amino acids. Germline lookup yields CDR1 SNHLY and CDR2 FYNNEI. V lost 6 bases and J lost 5, with 13 bases in between. The CDR3 coding sequence is TGTGCCAGCAGCGGAACAGGGTACGAGACCCAGTACTTC. Translating gives CASSGTGYETQYF. Together with reference TRBV2 and TRBJ2-5, the CDR3 gives the full variable domain: EPEVTQTPSHQVTQMGQEVILRCVPISNHLYFYWYRQILGQKVEFLVSFYNNEISEKSEIFDDQFSVERPDGSNFTLKIRSTKLEDSAMYFCASSGTGYETQYFGPGTRLLVL.

The sample holds a few counts of this clone. This chain links TRBV6-5 with TRBJ1-6, with a tentative D call TRBD1 (6 bases). Trimming removed 6 bases from V and 10 bases from J, with 10 bases in between. Per germline, CDR1 MNHEY and CDR2 SVGAGI. The CDR3 totals 12 residues. For the CDR3, the DNA is TGTGCCAGCAGGAACGGGGGCTCACCCCTCCACTTT. Translated, it gives CASRNGGSPLHF.

This chain connects TRBV4-1 to TRBJ1-4; perhaps TRBD1 as D (5 bases). V was shortened by 4 bases and J by 8 bases, with 17 bases between the two germline ends. From germline, CDR1 is MGHRA and CDR2 YSYEKL. This CDR3 has 15 residues. This chain's CDR3 is CASSLMGGSWEKLFF. The CDR3 DNA is TGCGCCAGCAGCCTTATGGGGGGGTCCTGGGAAAAACTGTTTTTT.

V gene TRBV2 combines with J gene TRBJ2-4; 7 bases map to TRBD1. V lost 4 bases to trimming and J lost 15 bases; unmatched junction nucleotides: 9. The CDR3 sequence is 12 residues long. The germline V gene has CDR1 SNHLY and CDR2 FYNNEI. This CDR3 reads CASSGQGLDAYF. DNA for the CDR3: TGTGCCAGCAGTGGACAGGGTTTGGATGCGTACTTC.

The J gene is TRBJ1-2, the V gene TRBV15; 10 positions agree with TRBD1. The J segment lost 4 bases and the V segment lost 1 base, leaving 0 bases of the junction unmatched. Germline V gene sequence: CDR1 LNHNV, CDR2 YYDKDF (reference sequence). CDR3 length: 14 amino acids. This chain's CDR3 is CATSRGDRGYGYTF. In DNA, the CDR3 is TGTGCCACCAGCAGAGGGGACAGGGGCTATGGCTACACCTTC.